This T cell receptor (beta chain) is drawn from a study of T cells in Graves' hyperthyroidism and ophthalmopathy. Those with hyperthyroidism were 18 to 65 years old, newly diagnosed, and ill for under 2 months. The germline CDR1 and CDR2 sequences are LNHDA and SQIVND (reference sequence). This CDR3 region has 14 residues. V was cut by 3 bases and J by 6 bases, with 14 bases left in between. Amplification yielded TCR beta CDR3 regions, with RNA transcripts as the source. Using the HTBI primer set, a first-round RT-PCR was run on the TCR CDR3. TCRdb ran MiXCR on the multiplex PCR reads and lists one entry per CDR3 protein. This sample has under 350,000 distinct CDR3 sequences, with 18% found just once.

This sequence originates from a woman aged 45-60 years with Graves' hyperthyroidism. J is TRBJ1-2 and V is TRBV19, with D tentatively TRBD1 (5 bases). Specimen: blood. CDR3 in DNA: TGTGCCAGTAGTATTTCGACAGCAGCACATGGCTACACCTTC. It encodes CASSISTAAHGYTF.